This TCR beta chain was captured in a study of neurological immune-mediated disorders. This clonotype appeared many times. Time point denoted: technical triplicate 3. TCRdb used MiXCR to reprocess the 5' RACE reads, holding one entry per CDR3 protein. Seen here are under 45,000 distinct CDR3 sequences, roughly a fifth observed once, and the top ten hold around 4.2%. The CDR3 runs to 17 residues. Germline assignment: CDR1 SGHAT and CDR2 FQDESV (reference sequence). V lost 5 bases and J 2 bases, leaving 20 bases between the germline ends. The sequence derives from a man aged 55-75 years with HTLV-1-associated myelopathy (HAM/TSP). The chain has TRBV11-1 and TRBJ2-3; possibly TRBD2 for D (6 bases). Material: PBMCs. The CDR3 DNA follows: TGTGCCAGCAGCCCCCCGAGGGGAGGACTTAACACAGATACGCAGTATTTT. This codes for CASSPPRGGLNTDTQYF.